Sequencing of this T cell receptor beta chain was carried out in a study of blood T cells in healthy people across ages. Alongside a J-beta primer mix, a sample-barcoded 5' primer served in a second PCR lasting about 7 to 12 cycles. TCRdb reprocessed the 5' RACE reads via MiXCR and lists one record per CDR3 protein. The sample consists of some 760,000 distinct CDR3 sequences, about 25% of them appearing once. The CDR3 consists of 11 residues. Germline V lookup: CDR1 LGHNT, CDR2 FRNRAP. Many counts were recorded for this clonotype. Extractions gave at least 5.5 micrograms of total RNA per sample. This sample was shared with a second study, whose subject was T cells of mothers and their children.

The TCR sequence derives from a boy aged 10-17 years in good health. The chain links TRBV12-5 to TRBJ2-1; the D gene is possibly TRBD2 (6 bases). Sequenced: blood. The CDR3: CASGLGNEQFF. The CDR3 DNA is TGTGCCAGCGGGCTAGGTAATGAGCAGTTCTTC.